This TCR beta chain appears in the sequencing data of a study of T cell repertoires in cytomegalovirus infection. Study-wide context: Selected CMV epitopes included recently identified HLA-C-restricted ones as well as well-studied HLA-B-restricted ones. Signatures in public TCR beta sequences pointed to both CMV infection and matching HLA type.

Whole-study findings and limits: Ex vivo responses were dominated by HLA-C-restricted CMV-specific TCR beta clonotypes. Based on cumulative public TCR beta family frequency, carriers of CMV plus the relevant HLA were identified.

In germline, CDR1 is DFQATT, CDR2 SNEGSKA (reference sequence). Trimming shortened V by 6 bases and J by 6 bases, and 14 bases separated the two germline ends. The CDR3 runs 13 residues. To note about this clonotype: Its antigen remains unidentified.

TCRdb re-derived calls from the reads in MiXCR, one entry per CDR3 protein. The data contain about half a million distinct CDR3 sequences, roughly a third of them singletons. The sequencing here drew on cultured PBMCs, taken from culture after CMV antigen stimulation. This sequence joins TRBV20-1 and TRBJ1-4; D is possibly TRBD1 (6 bases). This TCR derives from a human donor in good health (CMV status not recorded). Some clones in this sample may be carry-over from other donors' samples. As DNA, the CDR3 is TGCAGTGCCGAGGGGACACCGTATGAAAAACTGTTTTTT. Translating gives CSAEGTPYEKLFF.